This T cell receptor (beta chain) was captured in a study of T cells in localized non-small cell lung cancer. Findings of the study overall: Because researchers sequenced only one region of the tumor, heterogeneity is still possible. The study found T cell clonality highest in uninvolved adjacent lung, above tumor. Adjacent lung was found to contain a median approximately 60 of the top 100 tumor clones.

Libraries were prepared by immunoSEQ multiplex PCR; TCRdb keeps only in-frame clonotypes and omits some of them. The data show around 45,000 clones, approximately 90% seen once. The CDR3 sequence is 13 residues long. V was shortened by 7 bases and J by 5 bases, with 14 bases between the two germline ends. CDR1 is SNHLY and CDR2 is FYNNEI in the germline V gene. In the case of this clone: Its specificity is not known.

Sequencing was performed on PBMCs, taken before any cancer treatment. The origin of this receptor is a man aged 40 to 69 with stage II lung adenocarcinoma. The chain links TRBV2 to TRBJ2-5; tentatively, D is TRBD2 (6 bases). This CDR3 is CASNSRGRETQYF. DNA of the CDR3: TGTGCCAGCAATTCCAGAGGGAGGGAGACCCAGTACTTC.